Below, 8 T cell receptor beta chains from the same sample are listed, as sequenced in a study of PD-L1 blockade in urothelial cancer. Sequencing used immunoSEQ multiplex PCR; TCRdb keeps in-frame clones, though not all of them. The profile shows around 34,000 clones, 70% to 90% of them singletons. Time point: pretreatment peripheral blood. Sequenced material: PBMCs, taken around atezolizumab (anti-PD-L1) treatment. These receptors came from an older man with urothelial cancer.

The chain has TRBV29-1 and TRBJ1-2, with TRBD1 matching over 11 bases. The germline V gene has CDR1 SQVTM and CDR2 ANQGSEA. The CDR3 runs 14 residues. V was pared by 4 bases and J by 4 bases, with 5 bases of the junction left unmatched. CDR3 amino acids: CSVGDRGNPYGYTF. DNA of the CDR3: TGCAGCGTTGGGGACAGGGGGAATCCCTATGGCTACACCTTC.

This clone was seen a handful of times. The chain has TRBV7-6 and TRBJ1-5; no firm D call. Germline lookup yields CDR1 SGHVS and CDR2 FNYEAQ. The CDR3 is made up of 13 amino acids. V lost 4 bases and J 0 bases, leaving 4 bases between the germline ends. CDR3 bases: TGTGCCAGCAGCTATAATAGCAATCAGCCCCAGCATTTT. Protein: CASSYNSNQPQHF.

The chain combines TRBV7-8 with TRBJ2-1; 12 bases align to TRBD2. The J segment lost 6 bases and the V segment lost 5 bases, leaving 11 bases of the junction unmatched. The CDR3 runs to 17 residues. Per the germline V gene, CDR1 is SGHVS and CDR2 is FQNEAQ. The CDR3 DNA is TGTGCCAGCAGCCCCGGACTAGCGGGGTCGGGTCTCAATGAGCAGTTCTTC. Its protein product is CASSPGLAGSGLNEQFF.

This chain uses TRBV5-1 with TRBJ2-2; a weak D match, TRBD2 (5 bases). This CDR3 has 16 residues. V lost 2 bases and J 2 bases, leaving 13 bases between the germline ends. Germline CDR1 and CDR2: SGHRS and YFSETQ. CDR3 DNA: TGCGCCAGCAGCTTAGAAACGGCGGGCAACACCGGGGAGCTGTTTTTT. Translating gives CASSLETAGNTGELFF.

The V call is TRBV6-5, the J call TRBJ2-2, with 10 nucleotides matching TRBD2. Germline loops: CDR1 MNHEY, CDR2 SVGAGI. CDR3 size: 13 residues. The V segment lost 6 bases and the J segment 8 bases; nucleotides outside the gene matches: 3. The CDR3 protein is CASRRGLAGELFF. Here the CDR3 DNA reads TGTGCCAGCAGGAGGGGACTAGCGGGGGAGCTGTTTTTT.

The V gene is TRBV27, the J gene TRBJ1-2; D is possibly TRBD1 (5 bases). V lost 0 bases and J lost 6, with 17 bases in between. In germline, CDR1 is MNHEY, CDR2 SMNVEV (reference sequence). This CDR3 contains 16 residues. The CDR3, as DNA: TGTGCCAGCAGTTTATCGATCGGTAGTGGCAGGGATGGCTACACCTTC. Translated, it gives CASSLSIGSGRDGYTF.

V gene TRBV9 combines with J gene TRBJ1-2; D unresolved. Germline V gives CDR1 SGDLS, CDR2 YYNGEE. Deletions cut 0 bases from V and 6 bases from J, with 9 bases between. The CDR3 extends over 13 amino acids. CDR3 DNA: TGTGCCAGCAGCGTAGGACATACTGATGGCTACACCTTC. Its translation is CASSVGHTDGYTF.

The chain recombines TRBV28 with TRBJ2-7, with 8 bases identical to TRBD2. Trimming took 6 bases from V and 4 from J; bases not matched to a gene: 5. CDR3 length equals 13 residues. From germline, CDR1 is MDHEN and CDR2 SYDVKM. Here the CDR3 reads CASSLSGKYEQYF. Written as DNA, the CDR3 is TGTGCCAGCAGCCTTAGCGGGAAGTACGAGCAGTACTTC.